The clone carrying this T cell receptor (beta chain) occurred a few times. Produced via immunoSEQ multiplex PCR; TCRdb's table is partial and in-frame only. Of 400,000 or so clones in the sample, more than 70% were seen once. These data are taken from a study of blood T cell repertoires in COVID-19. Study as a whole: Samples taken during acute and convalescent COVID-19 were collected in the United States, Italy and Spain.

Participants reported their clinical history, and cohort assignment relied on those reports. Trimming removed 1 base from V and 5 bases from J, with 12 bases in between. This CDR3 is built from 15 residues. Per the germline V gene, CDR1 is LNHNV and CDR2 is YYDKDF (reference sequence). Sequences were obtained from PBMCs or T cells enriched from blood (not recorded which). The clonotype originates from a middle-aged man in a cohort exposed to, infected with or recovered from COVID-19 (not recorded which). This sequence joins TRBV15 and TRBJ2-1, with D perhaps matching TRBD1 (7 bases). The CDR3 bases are TGTGCCACCAGCAGAGGGCAGGGGGGTAACAATGAGCAGTTCTTC. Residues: CATSRGQGGNNEQFF.